This T cell receptor (beta chain) emerged from a study of T cell repertoires in cytomegalovirus infection. Turning to the study itself: The study used recently identified HLA-C-restricted and well-studied HLA-B-restricted CMV epitopes. Carrying CMV and the relevant HLA type showed in public TCR beta signatures. Findings and caveats of the study: In two of eight donors, the top clonotype was HLA-C-restricted CMV-specific. People with CMV and the relevant HLA were identified by cumulative public TCR beta family frequency.

In TCRdb, the reads were re-called with MiXCR into one record per CDR3 protein. The repertoire holds around 900,000 distinct CDR3 sequences, with under 40% as singletons. Comments on this clonotype: Antigen specificity is unknown.

The TCR was taken from a human donor in good health (CMV status not recorded). Some clones in this sample may be carry-over from other donors' samples. Sequences were derived from cultured CD8+ T cells from PBMCs, sampled from culture after CMV antigen stimulation.

The CDR3 DNA is TGTGCCACCCCGAGGGGCTGGGGCCCGAACACTGAAGCTTTCTTT. Protein: CATPRGWGPNTEAFF. The chain combines TRBV2 with TRBJ1-1, with TRBD1 as a possible D gene (5 bases). The CDR3 has 15 residues. Germline V gives CDR1 SNHLY, CDR2 FYNNEI. Trimming cost V 10 bases and J 1 base, with 19 bases left between them.